Listed here are 2 T cell receptor beta chains from one sample, sequenced in a study of lymphopenia after photon versus proton radiotherapy (dated by TCRdb to between 2018 and 2021). To prepare the library, the immunoSEQ multiplex PCR assay was applied. TCRdb provides this immuneACCESS table in a form limited to in-frame rearrangements. Some clones are lacking; in checked studies, under half of them reflect an unresolved V gene, and why the rest are absent is not known. The sample includes roughly 15,000 clones, with about 79% observed a single time. The ten largest clones represent 25% to 30% of the sample. The material was peripheral blood, obtained from a patient treated with photon-based radiotherapy. The receptors were sampled from a man over 45 with gastric cancer.

J is TRBJ2-3 and V is TRBV5-1; 7 bases line up with TRBD2. The germline CDR1 and CDR2 sequences are SGHRS and YFSETQ. The junction had 5 bases not matched to a gene; V was cut back by 4 bases and J by 3 bases. There are 14 residues in the CDR3. The CDR3 region has the DNA TGCGCCAGCAGCCCTAGCGGCATGACAGATACGCAGTATTTT. Translating it yields CASSPSGMTDTQYF.

V gene TRBV5-6 combines with J gene TRBJ2-2; the match to TRBD2 covers 7 bases. This CDR3 is 14 amino acids long. The germline CDR1 and CDR2 sequences are SGHDT and YYEEEE. Trimming cost V 6 bases and J 4 bases; bases outside gene matches: 6. The CDR3 region is CASNLGGTTGELFF. Written as DNA, the CDR3 is TGTGCCAGCAACCTGGGAGGGACCACCGGGGAGCTGTTTTTT.